This passage covers 23 T cell receptor beta chains from one sample sequenced in a study of blood T cell repertoires in COVID-19. TCRdb's table, derived via immunoSEQ multiplex PCR, lists solely in-frame clones and lacks some. The table has about 200,000 clones, roughly 80% seen once. Sequenced: peripheral blood. These receptor sequences come from a man aged 50-60 years who had recovered from COVID-19.

The chain joins TRBV5-1 to TRBJ2-3, with 11 bases lining up with TRBD2. The V and J ends lost 4 bases and 3 bases, in that order; junction bases with no gene match: 4. Germline V CDR1 and CDR2: SGHRS, YFSETQ. The CDR3 is made up of 15 amino acids. The DNA for the CDR3 is TGCGCCAGCAGCCCGGGACTAGCGGAGACAGATACGCAGTATTTT. Translation gives CASSPGLAETDTQYF.

The chain uses TRBV5-1 and TRBJ2-2, with 9 nucleotides matching TRBD2. The CDR3 loop spans 15 amino acids. With 6 bases clipped from V and 4 bases from J, the junction kept 7 bases outside the gene matches. The germline CDR1 and CDR2 sequences are SGHRS and YFSETQ. The CDR3, as DNA: TGCGCCAGCAACTCGGGTAGCGGGGGCACCGGGGAGCTGTTTTTT. It yields the protein CASNSGSGGTGELFF.

The V call is TRBV5-4, the J call TRBJ2-1, with 12 bases lining up with TRBD2. The CDR3 sequence is 19 residues long. CDR1 is SGHNT, CDR2 YYREEE, per germline (reference sequence). J lost 0 bases, V lost 3 bases, and 10 bases had no gene match. The CDR3 spells CASSSGLAGMIVSYNEQFF. The CDR3, as DNA: TGTGCCAGCAGCTCCGGACTAGCGGGAATGATAGTCTCCTACAATGAGCAGTTCTTC. The variable domain in full, with the rest retrieved from reference TRBV5-4 and TRBJ2-1, is ETGVTQSPTHLIKTRGQQVTLRCSSQSGHNTVSWYQQALGQGPQFIFQYYREEENGRGNFPPRFSGLQFPNYSSELNVNALELDDSALYLCASSSGLAGMIVSYNEQFFGPGTRLTVL.

V is TRBV19 and J is TRBJ2-1, with 10 bases that match TRBD2. CDR3 length: 14 residues. Per the germline V gene, CDR1 is LNHDA and CDR2 is SQIVND (reference sequence). V dropped 10 bases and J dropped 12; count of bases not matched to a gene: 15. This chain's CDR3 is CATSQSGRGRGQFF. CDR3 bases: TGTGCCACCTCACAAAGCGGGAGGGGACGCGGGCAGTTCTTC.

The CDR3 DNA reads as TGTGCCAGCTCACGATCCGGGTCCTCCTACGAGCAGTACTTC. This encodes CASSRSGSSYEQYF. The rearrangement joins TRBV18 to TRBJ2-7; no clear D gene. The CDR3 runs 14 residues. Germline loops: CDR1 KGHSH, CDR2 LQKENI. V was pared by 4 bases and J by 0 bases, with 10 bases between.

V and J are TRBV30 and TRBJ1-5; 9 bases map to TRBD1. CDR3 length: 15 amino acids. Germline trimming cut 2 bases from V and 5 bases from J; bases unmatched to any gene: 7. The germline V gene encodes CDR1 GTSNPN and CDR2 SVGIG (reference sequence). The CDR3 is CAWSRPDRGYQPQHF. The DNA of the CDR3 is TGTGCCTGGAGTCGGCCGGACAGGGGCTATCAGCCCCAGCATTTT.

This clone was counted a few times. V and J are TRBV11-1 and TRBJ2-1, with 13 bases that match TRBD2. With V trimmed by 3 bases and J by 6 bases, 2 bases remained unmatched. There are 15 residues in the CDR3. Germline V gene data show CDR1 as SGHAT and CDR2 as FQDESV (reference sequence). The CDR3 is CASSLGLAGTNEQFF. In nucleotides, the CDR3 is TGTGCCAGCAGCTTGGGACTAGCGGGAACCAATGAGCAGTTCTTC.

This clone was picked up a small number of times. The CDR3 is CASSFIGGNNYGYTF. In nucleotides, the CDR3 is TGTGCCAGCAGTTTCATCGGGGGAAATAACTATGGCTACACCTTC. The chain couples TRBV28 to TRBJ1-2; tentatively, D is TRBD1 (5 bases). Germline-derived CDR1 and CDR2 are MDHEN and SYDVKM. Trimming stripped 3 bases from V and 1 base from J, with 12 bases between. The CDR3 is 15 residues long.

This clone appeared a few times. A junction boundary mismatches the germline segment, possibly from a read error. The chain combines TRBV6-1 with TRBJ1-2; 7 positions match TRBD1. The CDR3 spans 14 residues. Germline values: CDR1 MNHNS, CDR2 SASEGT. The CDR3 spells CASREGTVNYGYTF. CDR3 coding DNA: TGTGCCAGCAGAGAAGGGACAGTTAACTATGGCTACACCTTC.

CDR3 in amino acids: CASSVTQRAYEQYF. The CDR3 DNA reads as TGTGCCAGCAGCGTAACCCAGAGGGCCTACGAGCAGTACTTC. The chain is built from TRBV9 and TRBJ2-7; D possibly corresponds to TRBD2 (5 bases). The CDR3 runs 14 residues. V lost 1 base, J lost 2 bases, and 10 bases lay in between. Per germline, CDR1 SGDLS and CDR2 YYNGEE.

The rearrangement joins TRBV3-1 (or the pseudogene TRBV3-2) to TRBJ2-1; D not resolved. Germline CDR1 and CDR2: LGHDT and YNNKEL (reference sequence). V shed 4 bases and J shed 9 bases, with 10 bases lying between them. The CDR3 loop spans 12 amino acids. The CDR3 nucleotides are TGTGCCAGCAGCCCCCAGTGGAGTGAGCAGTTCTTC. It is translated as CASSPQWSEQFF.

V gene TRBV25-1 combines with J gene TRBJ2-1; 9 positions match TRBD2. J lost 4 bases, V lost 6 bases, and 4 bases had no gene match. Germline V CDR1 and CDR2: MGHDK, SYGVNS. This CDR3 is built from 14 residues. The CDR3 here is CASRTSGAYNEQFF. The CDR3, as DNA: TGTGCCAGCAGGACTAGCGGAGCGTACAATGAGCAGTTCTTC.

This clone showed up many times. The rearrangement joins TRBV6-1 to TRBJ2-1, with D perhaps matching TRBD1 (5 bases). The CDR3 is 14 amino acids. Trimming shortened V by 1 base and J by 9 bases, and 13 bases separated the two germline ends. Per the germline V gene, CDR1 is MNHNS and CDR2 is SASEGT. DNA of the CDR3: TGTGCCAGCAGTGAAGGAGCGTGGCAGGGTGAGCAGTTCTTC. It translates to CASSEGAWQGEQFF.

The J gene is TRBJ2-4, the V gene TRBV28; TRBD1 matches 12 bases. Germline V gives CDR1 MDHEN, CDR2 SYDVKM. The V and J ends lost 5 bases and 5 bases, in that order; junction bases with no gene match: 7. The CDR3 has 16 amino acids. The CDR3 DNA sequence: TGTGCCAGCAGTGGGGACAGGGGGCGTTCCGAAAACATTCAGTACTTC. This translates into CASSGDRGRSENIQYF. The variable domain in full, completed from reference TRBV28 and TRBJ2-4, reads DVKVTQSSRYLVKRTGEKVFLECVQDMDHENMFWYRQDPGLGLRLIYFSYDVKMKEKGDIPEGYSVSREKKERFSLILESASTNQTSMYLCASSGDRGRSENIQYFGAGTRLSVL.

The CDR3 region has the DNA TGTGCCAGCAGTTTTTTAGGACAGCTACTGTTTTTT. Its translation is CASSFLGQLLFF. This sequence joins TRBV28 and TRBJ1-4, with D perhaps matching TRBD1 (6 bases). The length of the CDR3 is 12 residues. Germline CDR1 and CDR2: MDHEN and SYDVKM. V was pared by 3 bases and J by 13 bases, with 12 bases between.

The chain combines TRBV25-1 with TRBJ2-5; D unresolved. V was trimmed by 4 bases and J by 3 bases, leaving 3 bases between them. The CDR3 is made up of 11 amino acids. CDR1 and CDR2 (germline): MGHDK, SYGVNS. The CDR3 DNA reads TGTGCCAGCAGTGCTAAAGAGACCCAGTACTTC. Translation: CASSAKETQYF.

In DNA form, the CDR3 reads TGTGCCAGCAGCGTGGCCGGGACAGGGGGCCTTTACAATGAGCAGTTCTTC. Translated: CASSVAGTGGLYNEQFF. The rearrangement uses TRBV5-4 and TRBJ2-1; TRBD1 agrees at 12 bases. The J segment lost 4 bases and the V segment lost 4 bases, leaving 9 bases of the junction unmatched. Per the germline V gene, CDR1 is SGHNT and CDR2 is YYREEE (reference sequence). CDR3 length equals 17 residues. Filled out from reference TRBV5-4 and TRBJ2-1, the complete variable domain reads ETGVTQSPTHLIKTRGQQVTLRCSSQSGHNTVSWYQQALGQGPQFIFQYYREEENGRGNFPPRFSGLQFPNYSSELNVNALELDDSALYLCASSVAGTGGLYNEQFFGPGTRLTVL.

The chain combines TRBV19 with TRBJ2-7; TRBD1 matches 11 bases. The CDR3 runs 14 residues. The J segment lost 2 bases and the V segment lost 10 bases, leaving 7 bases of the junction unmatched. In germline, CDR1 is LNHDA, CDR2 SQIVND (reference sequence). This chain's CDR3 is CATTPGQGAYEQYF. The CDR3 DNA reads as TGTGCCACGACGCCGGGACAGGGGGCCTACGAGCAGTACTTC.

V gene TRBV5-1 combines with J gene TRBJ2-3; TRBD1 is a possible D gene (5 bases). The CDR3 extends over 14 amino acids. Trimming removed 5 bases at V and 3 bases at J, with 13 bases between. The germline gives CDR1 SGHRS, CDR2 YFSETQ. CDR3 nucleotides: TGCGCCAGCAGAAAACAGGAAGGAACAGATACGCAGTATTTT. It is translated as CASRKQEGTDTQYF.

V gene TRBV30 combines with J gene TRBJ2-3; D assignment may be TRBD1 or TRBD2 (5 bases each). CDR1 and CDR2 (germline): GTSNPN, SVGIG (reference sequence). Between the trimmed V and J ends, which lost 8 bases and 3 bases, there was a span of 12 bases. The CDR3 has 12 residues. The CDR3 protein is CARGRLTDTQYF. CDR3 nucleotide sequence: TGTGCCCGGGGACGGTTAACAGATACGCAGTATTTT. Drawing the rest from reference TRBV30 and TRBJ2-3, the complete variable domain is SQTIHQWPATLVQPVGSPLSLECTVEGTSNPNLYWYRQAAGRGLQLLFYSVGIGQISSEVPQNLSASRPQDRQFILSSKKLLLSDSGFYLCARGRLTDTQYFGPGTRLTVL.

This chain uses TRBV18 with TRBJ1-5; no clear D gene. The germline V gene has CDR1 KGHSH and CDR2 LQKENI. The germline V and J ends were trimmed by 3 bases and 0 bases, with 6 bases remaining between them. The CDR3 extends over 14 amino acids. In nucleotides, the CDR3 is TGTGCCAGCTCACCGGCGGATAGCAATCAGCCCCAGCATTTT. Translated: CASSPADSNQPQHF.

Only a few counts were recorded for this clone. The rearrangement joins TRBV3-1 (or the pseudogene TRBV3-2) to TRBJ1-3; D ambiguous. CDR1 LGHDT and CDR2 YNNKEL come from the germline V gene (reference sequence). Trimming cost V 0 bases and J 0 bases, with 9 bases left between them. The CDR3 runs 16 residues. CDR3 sequence: CASSQERAGSGNTIYF. In DNA, the CDR3 is TGTGCCAGCAGCCAAGAGCGGGCGGGCTCTGGAAACACCATATATTTT.

The chain carries TRBV7-2 and TRBJ2-7, with 10 bases aligning to TRBD1. CDR1 is SGHTA, CDR2 FQGNSA, per germline. V lost 2 bases and J lost 5; bases outside the gene matches: 9. The CDR3 sequence is 16 residues long. CDR3 sequence (DNA): TGTGCCAGCAGCTTAATCTCGACAGGGGGCGAAAACGAGCAGTACTTC. It translates to CASSLISTGGENEQYF.